These T cell receptor beta chains were read from a single sample in a study of CD8+CD57+ T cells in acquired aplastic anemia. TCRdb processed the reads anew with MiXCR; each CDR3 protein has one entry. Counted here are 200,000 to 250,000 distinct CDR3 sequences, around 45% occurring once; the ten biggest clones make up 6.5% to 10%. Material: sorted CD4+, CD8+, or CD8+CD57+ T cells (not recorded which) from PBMCs. The receptors here all came from a human donor with aplastic anemia. The CDR3 runs from the conserved cysteine through the conserved F or W. A D gene is named only where the DNA matches it firmly. Clone sizes are given selectively: once, few, many, or a class where the clone is expanded.

clone size	V gene	J gene	D gene	CDR3 DNA	CDR3 protein
-	TRBV12-3/TRBV12-4	TRBJ1-6	TRBD1	TGTGCCAGCAGTCCCGGTCAGGGGGGGTACCACTTT	CASSPGQGGYHF
-	TRBV30	TRBJ2-7	-	TGTGCCTGGAGTGATGGGGTCTCCTACGAGCAGTACTTC	CAWSDGVSYEQYF
many	TRBV29-1	TRBJ2-7	-	TGCAGCGTTGTAACCCGGGGCTACGAGCAGTACTTC	CSVVTRGYEQYF
many	TRBV10-3	TRBJ2-7	TRBD2	TGTGCCATCCTAAACCCAACTAGCGTAGTGTACGAGCAGTACTTC	CAILNPTSVVYEQYF
many	TRBV5-1	TRBJ1-1	TRBD1	TGCGCCAGCAGCTTTAAGACAGGGGATTTTTATGACACTGAAGCTTTCTTT	CASSFKTGDFYDTEAFF
once	TRBV19	TRBJ1-2	-	TGTGCCAGTATCAAACCCGGGCAGGGCTCATATGGCTACACCTTC	CASIKPGQGSYGYTF
many	TRBV9	TRBJ1-2	-	TGTGCCAGCAGCGTGAATGACGCCGAGGGATCTAACTATGGCTACACCTTC	CASSVNDAEGSNYGYTF
-	TRBV19	TRBJ2-7	-	TGTGCCAGTAGTCTGGGGGTCCCGGGCGAGCAGTACTTC	CASSLGVPGEQYF
few	TRBV6-2/TRBV6-3	TRBJ1-5	-	TGTGCCAGCACTAATCGGGGGGTATATCAGCCCCAGCATTTT	CASTNRGVYQPQHF
many	TRBV15	TRBJ1-3	-	TGTGCCACCAGCAGTCCTAATACCGGCGCTGGAAACACCATATATTTT	CATSSPNTGAGNTIYF
many	TRBV9	TRBJ1-4	-	TGTGCCAGCAGCCCTTCGGGACGCCCTGGTAGGGAAAAACTGTTTTTT	CASSPSGRPGREKLFF
once	TRBV7-6	TRBJ2-7	TRBD1	TGTGCCAGCAGCGAAGAGGACAGGGGGCTCTACGAGCAGTACTTC	CASSEEDRGLYEQYF
many	TRBV19	TRBJ1-2	TRBD1	TGTGCCAGTAGTATAGACTTGGACAGGGTATACGGCTACACCTTC	CASSIDLDRVYGYTF
many	TRBV7-2	TRBJ1-1	TRBD1	TGTGCCAGCAGCTTAAGGGACAGGGGGAGCACTGAAGCTTTCTTT	CASSLRDRGSTEAFF
many	TRBV4-2	TRBJ2-7	-	TGTGCCAGCAGCCAAGATCGGACCGCGGGACACTACGAGCAGTACTTC	CASSQDRTAGHYEQYF
many	TRBV4-2	TRBJ2-7	TRBD1	TGTGCCAGCAGCCAAGGAGGGGGCGGGTACGAGCAGTACTTC	CASSQGGGGYEQYF
many	TRBV20-1	TRBJ2-5	TRBD2	TGCAGTGCTTGGGTGACTAGCGGGAGGGAAGAGACCCAGTACTTC	CSAWVTSGREETQYF
-	TRBV7-9	TRBJ2-1	TRBD2	TGTGCCAGCAAAAGCGGGGGGGGTCGGAATGAGCGGTTCTTC	CASKSGGGRNERFF
many	TRBV19	TRBJ2-2	-	TGTGCCAGTAGGAGAGAAAACACCGGGGAGCTGTTTTTT	CASRRENTGELFF
many	TRBV19	TRBJ1-4	TRBD1	TGTGCCAGTAAGACAGGGGGAGCTACTAATGAAAAACTGTTTTTT	CASKTGGATNEKLFF
many	TRBV5-1	TRBJ2-7	TRBD2	TGCGCCAGCAGCGAGGCGGGAGTGAGTTACGAGCAGTACTTC	CASSEAGVSYEQYF
many	TRBV2	TRBJ1-2	-	TGTGCCAGCAAGACAGAGACTTATGGCTACACCTTC	CASKTETYGYTF
many	TRBV29-1	TRBJ1-1	TRBD1	TGCAGCGTTGCGACGGGACAGCGAGAAGCTTTCTTT	CSVATGQREAFF
few	TRBV3-1	TRBJ2-7	-	TGTGCCAGCAGCCAAGAAACGTCCTACGAGCAGTACTTC	CASSQETSYEQYF
few	TRBV27	TRBJ1-5	-	TGTGCCAGTCGGCCCCGGACCGATAGCAATCAGCCCCAGCATTTT	CASRPRTDSNQPQHF
-	TRBV7-8	TRBJ2-2	-	TGTGCCAGCAGCTCTGGGACGGCGAACACCGGGGAGCTGTTTTTT	CASSSGTANTGELFF
once	TRBV7-2	TRBJ1-5	TRBD1	TGTGCCAGCAGCTTAGGTGGACAGGGTGCTCAGCCCCAGCATTTT	CASSLGGQGAQPQHF
many	TRBV19	TRBJ2-7	TRBD2	TGTGCCAGTAGTATAGCCGGCGGGGGACCTCTCGAGCAGTACTTC	CASSIAGGGPLEQYF
-	TRBV7-9	TRBJ2-7	TRBD1	TGTGCCAGCAGCTTGGAACCGGGACAGGGTTCCGAGCAGTACTTC	CASSLEPGQGSEQYF
-	TRBV19	TRBJ1-2	TRBD1	TGTGCCAGTAGGCTGACAGGGGTACTTGGCTACACCTTC	CASRLTGVLGYTF
many	TRBV30	TRBJ2-5	-	TGTGCCTGGACGGTGTCGGCTTTAGGGACCCAGTACTTC	CAWTVSALGTQYF
many	TRBV12-3/TRBV12-4	TRBJ2-7	TRBD1	TGTGCCAGCAGTACTACAGGGCAGGGGGTGCAGTACTTC	CASSTTGQGVQYF
-	TRBV20-1	TRBJ2-2	TRBD1	TGCAGTGCTCCTTCCGGGACAGGGAACATCGGGGAGCTGTTTTTT	CSAPSGTGNIGELFF
once	TRBV24-1	TRBJ2-5	-	TGTGCCATCAGTGATCCGGGCCTGAAACAAGAGACCCAGTACTTC	CAISDPGLKQETQYF
many	TRBV7-6	TRBJ2-1	TRBD2	TGTGCCAGCAGCTTAGTAGCGGGGGGGAGCTCCTACAATGAGCAGTTCTTC	CASSLVAGGSSYNEQFF
once	TRBV5-1	TRBJ2-6	-	TGCGCCAGCAGCTTGGCCAACGTCCTGACTTTC	CASSLANVLTF
many	TRBV2	TRBJ1-2	TRBD1	TGTGCCAGAACCCGTCAACAAGACAGGGGCTATGGCTACACCTTC	CARTRQQDRGYGYTF
-	TRBV11-3	TRBJ2-1	-	TGTGCCAGCAGCTCACTGGACGGCACCGGGGAGCCTTACAATGAGCAGTTCTTC	CASSSLDGTGEPYNEQFF
-	TRBV7-9	TRBJ1-1	TRBD1	TGTGCCAGCAGCCCCTATGGACAGGGCCGTTACGACACTGAAGCTTTCTTT	CASSPYGQGRYDTEAFF
-	TRBV19	TRBJ2-5	-	TGTGCCAGTAGAAGAAAGGGCCAAGAGACCCAGTACTTC	CASRRKGQETQYF
-	TRBV10-2	TRBJ2-5	-	TGCGCCAGCAGAATGGGAGAGACCCAGTACTTC	CASRMGETQYF
-	TRBV9	TRBJ1-6	-	TGTGCCAGCAGCGTATCGGGCTACTATAATTCACCCCTCCACTTT	CASSVSGYYNSPLHF
few	TRBV24-1	TRBJ2-3	-	TGTGCCACCAGTGATACAGGGGGGGCAGATACGCAGTATTTT	CATSDTGGADTQYF
-	TRBV29-1	TRBJ2-7	-	TGCAGCGCTTCCTCTGAATCCTACGAGCAGTACTTC	CSASSESYEQYF
few	TRBV7-8	TRBJ1-2	-	TGTGCCAGCAGCCAGGGGAACCTTCAGGGCTACACCTTC	CASSQGNLQGYTF
-	TRBV11-2	TRBJ2-7	-	TGTGCCAGCAGCTTATGGTGGGGAAGGTCCTCCTACGAGCAGTACTTC	CASSLWWGRSSYEQYF
-	TRBV2	TRBJ2-1	-	TGTGCCAGCAGTGCCGGCAGGGAAAGGTTCTTC	CASSAGRERFF
many	TRBV2	TRBJ1-5	-	TGTGCCAGCAGTGAAGTTTTGGTGAAGAATCAGCCCCAGCATTTT	CASSEVLVKNQPQHF
few	TRBV7-9	TRBJ1-5	-	TGTGCCAGCAGCCCAATGGACGGCCACTATCAGCCCCAGCATTTT	CASSPMDGHYQPQHF
-	TRBV11-2	TRBJ2-7	TRBD1	TGTGCCAGCAGCTTAGCGGGACAGGGGTACGAGCAGTACTTC	CASSLAGQGYEQYF
-	TRBV10-3	TRBJ1-2	-	TGTGCCAGCAGCCCGGCCACGACAGCAAACTATGGCTACACCTTC	CASSPATTANYGYTF
-	TRBV4-3	TRBJ2-6	-	TGCGCCAGCAGCCAAGTCCCAGGGGCCAACGTCCTGACTTTC	CASSQVPGANVLTF